This is a list of T cell receptor beta chains from one sample in a study of Ad26.COV2.S vaccination and SARS-CoV-2 variants. Profiling relied on immunoSEQ multiplex PCR, and the TCRdb table lists in-frame clones only, not all of them. The sample consists of roughly 300,000 clones, about 87% of them appearing once. Specimen: peripheral blood, collected in a trial of Ad26.COV2.S vaccine versus placebo. These TCRs come from a person between 18 and 60 years old who received the Ad26.COV2.S COVID-19 vaccine or a placebo. CDR3s include the opening cysteine and the closing phenylalanine or tryptophan. D genes are given only for firm matches. A row's size may be missing; if present it is once, few, many or a size class.

clone_size j_call d_call v_call cdr3_nt cdr3_aa
- TRBJ1-6 TRBD1 TRBV19 TGTGCCAGTAGGGAAGGGGGCTATGGGAATTCACCCCTCCACTTT CASREGGYGNSPLHF
- TRBJ2-3 - TRBV4-3 TGCGCCAGCAGCCAAGTTGTGGGGGGCGCGACAGATACGCAGTATTTT CASSQVVGGATDTQYF
once TRBJ2-3 - TRBV18 TGTGCCAGCTCACCACTCTCCCGGCTAGACAGAGTTAGCACAGATACGCAGTATTTT CASSPLSRLDRVSTDTQYF
- TRBJ2-2 - TRBV11-2 TGTGCCAGCAGCCTTCTAGAGTCCGGGGAGCTGTTTTTT CASSLLESGELFF
many TRBJ1-2 TRBD1 TRBV6-2/TRBV6-3 TGTGCCAGCAGCTCAGGACAGGGGCGAAACCTACATGGCTACACCTTC CASSSGQGRNLHGYTF
once TRBJ2-3 - TRBV7-9 TGTGCCAGCAGCCCCGCCCGGGGATGGGGGAAAACAGATACGCAGTATTTT CASSPARGWGKTDTQYF
- TRBJ1-1 - TRBV29-1 TGCAGCGTTGGATCGACAGCTGCAAACACTGAAGCTTTCTTT CSVGSTAANTEAFF
- TRBJ2-5 - TRBV19 TGTGCCAGTAGTCCCCTGCTGGGGGGGGGCCAGGAGACCCAGTACTTC CASSPLLGGGQETQYF
- TRBJ1-2 - TRBV28 TGTGCCAGCACCTCTTCCGGGGGATTATGGGAAGTCGACTATGGCTACACCTTC CASTSSGGLWEVDYGYTF
- TRBJ2-3 TRBD2 TRBV4-3 TGCGCCAGCAGCCAAGAGGGCGGGGGGGAGATAGATACGCAGTATTTT CASSQEGGGEIDTQYF
- TRBJ2-3 TRBD2 TRBV19 TGTGCCAGTACTAACGGTGGAGTTCCTAGCGGGGGGCCCAGTTTT CASTNGGVPSGGPSF
once TRBJ1-1 - TRBV2 TGTGCCAGCAGTGGACAGCGTAACACTGAAGCTTTCTTT CASSGQRNTEAFF
- TRBJ2-3 - TRBV30 TGTGCCTGGAGGCCCAGGACAGATACGCAGTATTTT CAWRPRTDTQYF
- TRBJ1-2 TRBD1 TRBV6-6 TGTGCCAGCAGCCGAACGATTGGGACAGCGACTAACTATGGCTACACCTTC CASSRTIGTATNYGYTF
- TRBJ1-6 - TRBV10-3 TGTGCCATCAGTGCCCAAGGGAATTCACCCCTCCACTTT CAISAQGNSPLHF
- TRBJ1-5 TRBD1 TRBV6-5 TGTGCCAGCAGTTACTCGAAAGGGGGCGGCCAGCCCCAGCATTTT CASSYSKGGGQPQHF
- TRBJ2-3 - TRBV7-8 TGTGCCAGCAGCTTCAGGCGGGGCACAGATACGCAGTATTTT CASSFRRGTDTQYF
- TRBJ1-2 - TRBV30 TGTGCCTGGATTACCGCCGGGGACGGTGGCGGCTACACCTTC CAWITAGDGGGYTF
- TRBJ1-1 - TRBV9 TGTGCCAGCAGCGTGAAAATGAACACTGAAGCTTTCTTT CASSVKMNTEAFF
once TRBJ2-2 - TRBV30 TGTGCCTGGGCCGCAGGGGCAGGGTGGACCGGGGAGCTGTTTTTT CAWAAGAGWTGELFF
once TRBJ2-7 TRBD2 TRBV6-5 TGTGCCAGCAGTTACTCGCCGCGGGAGGCGAACGAGCAGTACTTC CASSYSPREANEQYF
once TRBJ2-1 TRBD1 TRBV29-1 TGCAGCGTTGAAGTCCTCAGGGGGCTAGGCGATGAGCAGTTCTTC CSVEVLRGLGDEQFF
- TRBJ1-1 TRBD1 TRBV7-2 TGTGCCAGCAGCTTAGCGAAGGGACAGGGGGCAGCTTTCTTT CASSLAKGQGAAFF
once TRBJ2-7 TRBD1 TRBV10-3 TGTGCCATCAGTGGGCCCTCGACAGGGATCGAGCAGTACTTC CAISGPSTGIEQYF
- TRBJ1-2 - TRBV5-8 TGTGCCAGCAGCTTCGCGCTCTATGGCTACACCTTC CASSFALYGYTF
- TRBJ2-7 - TRBV3-1/TRBV3-2 TGTGCCAGCAGCCCCGGCTCCTACGAGCAGTACTTC CASSPGSYEQYF
- TRBJ1-3 - TRBV9 TGTGCCAGCAGCCCCCTGGGGGTGACCTTCTCTGGAAACACCATATATTTT CASSPLGVTFSGNTIYF
- TRBJ2-2 - TRBV6-5 TGTGCCAGCAGTTTACTCTTGCCAGAGAACACCGGGGAGCTGTTTTTT CASSLLLPENTGELFF
- TRBJ2-3 - TRBV20-1 TGCAGTGCTTCCTACACAGATACGCAGTATTTT CSASYTDTQYF
- TRBJ1-2 TRBD1 TRBV6-5 TGTGCCAGCAGTTACTCCACAGGGGCTAGTAGTAGCTACACCTTC CASSYSTGASSSYTF
- TRBJ1-2 - TRBV13 TGTGCCAGCAGCTTAGGCCTTCTCAGGGATAGGAATGGCTACACCTTC CASSLGLLRDRNGYTF
few TRBJ1-1 - TRBV11-3 TGTGCCAGCAGCTCTAGGTCCTCACACACTGAAGCTTTCTTT CASSSRSSHTEAFF
- TRBJ1-1 TRBD1 TRBV5-4 TGTGCCAGCAGCTTGGGAAACAGGGGGGACACTGAAGCTTTCTTT CASSLGNRGDTEAFF
- TRBJ1-1 - TRBV10-2 TGCGCCAGCAGCGTCGAGAGGAACACTGAAGCTTTCTTT CASSVERNTEAFF
- TRBJ1-1 - TRBV6-4 TGTGCCAGCAGCCCTCGTTCCGACAGGTTAGGAACTGAAGCTTTCTTT CASSPRSDRLGTEAFF
- TRBJ2-5 - TRBV20-1 TGCAGTGCTAGTTTACAGGGCATGCTTCACTTC CSASLQGMLHF
- TRBJ1-1 - TRBV5-4 TGTGCCAGCAGCGCGAGGACAGCTGAAGCTTTCTTT CASSARTAEAFF
- TRBJ2-5 - TRBV12-3/TRBV12-4 TGTGCCAGCAGGGGGATCCAAGAGACCCAGTACTTC CASRGIQETQYF
- TRBJ2-4 - TRBV7-2 TGTGCCAGCAGCTCGGGGAGGTCGATCCTAACCAAAAACATTCAGTACTTC CASSSGRSILTKNIQYF
- TRBJ1-2 TRBD1 TRBV7-3 TGTGCCAGCAGCTTGACAGGGAGGAGGGACTATGGCTACACCTTC CASSLTGRRDYGYTF
- TRBJ1-2 TRBD1 TRBV5-5 TGTGCCAGCAGCGTGAATCCGGGACAGGGGGCCTATGGCTACACCTTC CASSVNPGQGAYGYTF
- TRBJ2-2 - TRBV6-2/TRBV6-3 TGTGCCAGCAGTCCACTCCGGGACTTCAACACCGGGGAGCTGTTTTTT CASSPLRDFNTGELFF
- TRBJ1-3 TRBD1 TRBV27 TGTGCCAGCAGTTTATCCCTTAGGACAGGGGGCGAAAACACCATATATTTT CASSLSLRTGGENTIYF
once TRBJ2-3 - TRBV29-1 TGCAGCGGCGTTAGCACAGATACGCAGTATTTT CSGVSTDTQYF
few TRBJ2-7 TRBD2 TRBV3-1/TRBV3-2 TGTGCCAGCAGCCCACCACTAGCGGACGAGCAGTACTTC CASSPPLADEQYF
- TRBJ1-1 TRBD1 TRBV7-9 TGTGCCAGCAGCTCGACAGGGGGCGGCGTAGGCACTGAAGCTTTCTTT CASSSTGGGVGTEAFF
- TRBJ2-7 TRBD1 TRBV5-1 TGCGCCAGCAGCCTGAGCACAGGGGGCGAGCAGTACTTC CASSLSTGGEQYF
- TRBJ2-6 - TRBV6-5 TGTGCCAGCAGTTCCCTGTCCCACTCTGGGGCCAACGTCCTGACTTTC CASSSLSHSGANVLTF
- TRBJ1-5 - TRBV6-5 TGTGCCAGCAGCCTACGGGGGAACAATCAGCCCCAGCATTTT CASSLRGNNQPQHF
- TRBJ1-6 - TRBV6-5 TGTGCCAGCAGTTACTCGATCGGAGATTCACCCCTCCACTTT CASSYSIGDSPLHF
- TRBJ1-2 - TRBV7-9 TGTGCCAGCAGCTCTTCAGATCCAAACCGCTATGGCTACACCTTC CASSSSDPNRYGYTF
- TRBJ1-1 TRBD1 TRBV27 TGTGCCAGCAGCCCAGAGGGGGCATATACTGAAGCTTTCTTT CASSPEGAYTEAFF